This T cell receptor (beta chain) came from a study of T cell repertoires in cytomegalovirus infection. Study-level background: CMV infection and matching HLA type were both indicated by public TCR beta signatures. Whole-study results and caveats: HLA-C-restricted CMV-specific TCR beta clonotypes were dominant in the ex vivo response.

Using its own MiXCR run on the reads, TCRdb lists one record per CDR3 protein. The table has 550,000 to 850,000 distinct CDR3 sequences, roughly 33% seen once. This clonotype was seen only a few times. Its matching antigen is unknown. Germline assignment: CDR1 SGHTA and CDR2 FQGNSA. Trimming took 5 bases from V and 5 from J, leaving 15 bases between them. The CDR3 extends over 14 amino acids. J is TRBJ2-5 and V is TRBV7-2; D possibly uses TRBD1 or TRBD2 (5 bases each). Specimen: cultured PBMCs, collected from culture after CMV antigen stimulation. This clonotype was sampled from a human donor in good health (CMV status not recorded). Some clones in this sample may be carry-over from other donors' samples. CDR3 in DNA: TGTGCCAGCAGCCCTGGGACCTTGAGGGAGACCCAGTACTTC. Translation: CASSPGTLRETQYF.